The present entry profiles one T cell receptor beta chain with its context. Source study methods: Amplification of reference gene primers was used by the study to estimate nucleated cell counts. Libraries were prepared by immunoSEQ multiplex PCR; TCRdb keeps only in-frame clonotypes and omits some of them. The V and J calls and the clone size are those of that table, but D and trimming were determined from the DNA. The sample lists about 440,000 clones, around 89% occurring once. This sample was taken from a study of blood T cell repertoires in COVID-19. Study-level background: Specimens from acute and convalescent COVID-19 originated in the United States, Italy and Spain. PBMCs, B-cell-depleted T cells, or T cells provided the cDNA or gDNA that made up the material.

CDR3 length equals 18 residues. Germline V gene lookup returns CDR1 SNHLY and CDR2 FYNNEI. V shed 8 bases, J shed 6 bases, and the junction held 19 bases outside the gene matches. This chain connects TRBV2 to TRBJ2-3; the match to TRBD2 covers 11 bases. The TCR originated in a woman in her twenties or thirties with acute or convalescent COVID-19. Sequencing was done on a sample of peripheral blood. The CDR3 coding sequence is TGTGCCAGCTCCTTACACACTACGACTAGCGGGGTCCCGGATACGCAGTATTTT. This translates into CASSLHTTTSGVPDTQYF.